This T cell receptor (beta chain) is drawn from a study of blood T cells in healthy people across ages. Study findings and constraints: Without sorted subsets, naive and antigen-experienced compartments could not be conclusively compared.

Germline CDR1 reads SGHRS; CDR2 reads YFSETQ. V gave up 5 bases and J gave up 9 bases, with 24 bases separating them. This CDR3 is built from 16 residues. As for this clonotype: What it binds is unknown.

Primed by a sample-barcoded 5' primer and a J-beta primer mix, a second PCR proceeded for about 6 to 11 cycles. Each cDNA was tagged by a template-switch adaptor containing 12 random nucleotides. MiXCR was run by TCRdb on the 5' RACE reads, yielding one entry per CDR3 protein. The table shows 750,000 to 850,000 distinct CDR3 sequences, with about 25% occurring only once. The same data also went into a second study, on T cells of mothers and their children. As that study records: The sample comes from fewer than 10 healthy Caucasian donors: mothers and children.

This receptor was taken from a boy younger than 18 in good health. The rearrangement uses TRBV5-1 and TRBJ2-1, with D possibly TRBD2 on 5 matching bases. Sequencing was done on a sample of blood. The DNA of the CDR3 is TGCGCCAGCAGGTACCAACCGAAACTACTAGACCTTGAGCAGTTCTTC. Amino acids: CASRYQPKLLDLEQFF.